The sequence of this T cell receptor beta chain was determined in a study of Graves' ophthalmopathy and Graves' hyperthyroidism (dated by TCRdb to the late 2010s). For context, the study as a whole: Hyperthyroidism was defined as stable when no progression to ophthalmopathy occurred within 18 months of follow-up. Following sampling, methimazole starting at 30 mg daily was administered to hyperthyroidism patients, and high-dose intravenous methylprednisolone was administered to ophthalmopathy patients. In over 5 hyperthyroidism patients, the T-cell repertoires found in thyroid tissue were compared with those found in blood. In total, approximately 130 blood samples were TCR-sequenced: some 43 ophthalmopathy, some 75 hyperthyroidism and some 17 hyperthyroidism-to-ophthalmopathy patients. To explore V-J signatures that distinguish ophthalmopathy from hyperthyroidism, a discovery set of 100 patients was enrolled, made up of 40 to 45 with ophthalmopathy and some 60 with stable hyperthyroidism. TCR beta repertoire signatures were used to distinguish Graves' ophthalmopathy from Graves' hyperthyroidism and to predict progression to ophthalmopathy. The independent validation cohort included about 19 hyperthyroidism patients plus 17 patients who later progressed from hyperthyroidism to ophthalmopathy. General conclusions and limits of the study: Sample size was not predetermined statistically, and investigators were not blinded to group allocation. In cross-validation, the 13-signature model distinguished ophthalmopathy from stable hyperthyroidism with just over 85% sensitivity and about 84% specificity, and in the test set the corresponding values were roughly 80% and 76%. In validation, the model predicted ophthalmopathy progression with about 64% sensitivity and about 77% specificity; roughly 12 predicted patients were CT-confirmed with GO in a median of approximately 6.2 months. Most expanded thyroid clonotypes with frequency above 0.001 were also detected in blood, suggesting blood repertoires may reflect the thyroid immune response.

Hyperthyroidism patients were newly diagnosed, with disease duration under 2 months, and aged 18 to 65 years. Anyone with other autoimmune diseases, uncontrolled infections, pregnancy or lactation was excluded from the study. Clinical symptoms, serum thyroxine, TRAb, thyroid ultrasound and orbital computed tomography were used for diagnosis. Trizol reagent was used to extract the total RNA, and its quality was then checked on an Agilent 2100 Bioanalyzer. Measured from the cysteine to the phenylalanine, the CDR3 is 21 residues long. Left in the record is the CDR3 DNA by itself, 63 bases read in frame from the first base. V is pruned by 0 bases and J by 0 bases, leaving 11 bases of the junction without a gene match. CDR1 SGHVS and CDR2 FNYEAQ are derived from the germline V gene. This clonotype was counted ten times or more. This clone's antigen is unknown. Nothing much larger sits one base from this clone, and base qualities are not available.

TCR beta CDR3 regions were amplified from RNA transcripts for repertoire sequencing. The first round of RT-PCR was done with HTBI primers and the Qiagen OneStep RT-PCR kit, and was followed by a second round of multiplex PCR, then size selection and purification. Sequencing of the libraries was carried out on an Illumina HiSeq2000 in paired-end mode with 100 bp reads. In the source study's methods: SOAPnuke was used to process the reads, removing any read that contained adapters or uncalled bases, had a mean Phred below 15, or lacked an exact match to the constant primer or identifier. COPE v1.2.5 was used to merge high-quality paired reads. Unique nucleotide sequences were defined as clonotypes and aligned to IMGT TRB V, D and J references using MiTCR v1.1. Only V-J combinations with frequency above 0.0001 were analysed, covering around 99% of repertoires. For each V-J combination, a TCR clonal expansion and chaos score was defined as F50 clonal expansion divided by the chaos observed in the TCRdist matrix. Welch's t-statistics and random forest were used to reduce the features to 10 to 15 V-J combinations, which were then used as input to a naive Bayes classifier. The Morisita-Horn index was used to measure how similar the thyroid and blood repertoires were. Using fastp at Q25 and MiXCR, TCRdb reprocessed the public reads and kept productive beta chains. Each CDR3 protein gets just one entry, which takes the most common genes and DNA from the rows behind it. TCRdb, not the original authors, processed these V and J calls. In this sample the table shows over a million distinct CDR3 sequences, roughly two fifths of which occur a single time. Over 8.5% of the sample is held by the ten biggest clonotypes.

Sequenced material: peripheral blood or thyroid tissue (not recorded which). The clonotype originates from an adult man with Graves' hyperthyroidism. The rearrangement joined TRBV7-6 to TRBJ2-7, with 16 bases aligning to TRBD2. The nucleotide sequence reads as follows: TGTGCCAGCAGCTTAGCTGAAGCCGGGACTAGCGGGAGGGCCGGCTCCTACGAGCAGTACTTC. Its product reads: CASSLAEAGTSGRAGSYEQYF.